This entry features one T cell receptor (beta chain) sequence. The entry originates in a study of cytomegalovirus exposure and HLA in healthy donors. PCR employed 60 Vbeta and 13 Jbeta primers. Profiled with immunoSEQ multiplex PCR; TCRdb holds only in-frame clones, not every one. The sample holds over 75,000 clones; about 80% are singletons and the top ten take less than 3.5%. The CDR3 length is 16 residues. Trimming took 3 bases from V and 0 from J; bases not matched to a gene: 3. The germline V gene has CDR1 SGDLS and CDR2 YYNGEE. V and J are TRBV9 and TRBJ2-6, with 7 bases aligning to TRBD2. Source material: PBMCs. The TCR sequence derives from a male donor in good health and CMV-seropositive. The CDR3 DNA follows: TGTGCCAGCAGCGGGTGGGGGGGCTCTGGGGCCAACGTCCTGACTTTC. The encoded protein is CASSGWGGSGANVLTF.